The following is a T cell receptor beta chain sequence with its context. This specimen belongs to a study of graft-versus-host responses after intestinal transplantation. Regarding the study as a whole: Allograft graft-versus-host to host-versus-graft clonal ratios ran high in patients with graft-donor T cell macrochimerism. Recipient-marrow GvH clones were detected, some having first appeared in ileum or blood.

The study plated 200,000 CFSE-labeled responders with 200,000 irradiated, violet-dye-labeled stimulators. Once the reaction had ended, proliferating CFSE-low CD3+CD4+ and CD3+CD8+ responders were sorted. Measured with immunoSEQ multiplex PCR; TCRdb has only the in-frame clones, and not every one. This table has about 24,000 clones, under 45% appearing once. The input for sequencing was alloreactive CD4+ T cells from a mixed lymphocyte reaction culture, taken before intestinal transplant. The subset is: CFSE-low proliferating T cells sorted from approximately 6-day pre-transplant mixed lymphocyte reaction (GvH or HvG direction). This receptor was taken from a human patient who received an intestinal transplant.

CDR3 sequence (DNA): TGTGCCTGGCTCCAGGGAAGTAATGAAAAACTGTTTTTT. Translating it yields CAWLQGSNEKLFF. This chain links TRBV30 with TRBJ1-4; possibly TRBD1 for D (5 bases). In germline, CDR1 is GTSNPN, CDR2 SVGIG (reference sequence). This CDR3 is 13 amino acids long. Trimming removed 5 bases from V and 4 bases from J, with 11 bases in between.